Following are 15 T cell receptor beta chains from one sample sequenced in a study of T cell responses to AZD1222 COVID-19 vaccine. Using immunoSEQ multiplex PCR, the repertoire was profiled, and TCRdb retains in-frame clones only, with some absent. The table records 140,000 or so clones, around 83% of them present only once. The sample in question was peripheral blood, obtained 28 days after the second AZD1222 dose. The receptors stem from an adult who received the AZD1222 COVID-19 vaccine.

This clone was found a few times. The chain recombines TRBV24-1 with TRBJ2-2, with a possible D match to TRBD1 (6 bases). Trimming stripped 4 bases from V and 4 bases from J, with 15 bases between. Looked up from germline, CDR1 is KGHDR and CDR2 is SFDVKD. The CDR3 extends over 16 amino acids. The DNA of the CDR3 is TGTGCCACCAGTGAAACAGGGACCCTTGGCACCGGGGAGCTGTTTTTT. Translated, it gives CATSETGTLGTGELFF.

Comments on this clone: Different DNA sequences within this sample yield the same CDR3. V and J are TRBV5-4 and TRBJ2-5; D call uncertain. The V end was cut by 0 bases, the J end by 1 base, with 7 bases between. The CDR3 contains 14 residues. Germline lookup yields CDR1 SGHNT and CDR2 YYREEE (reference sequence). The chain's CDR3 is CASSLVSGQETQYF. The DNA for the CDR3 is TGTGCCAGCAGCTTGGTCTCCGGCCAAGAGACCCAGTACTTC.

The rearrangement links TRBV10-1 to TRBJ2-7, with 12 nucleotides matching TRBD2. Germline V gene sequence: CDR1 WNHNN, CDR2 SYGVQD (reference sequence). V gave up 4 bases and J gave up 2 bases; unmatched junction bases: 0. CDR3 length: 14 amino acids. CDR3 sequence: CASSASGGAYEQYF. The DNA of the CDR3 is TGCGCCAGCAGTGCTAGCGGGGGGGCCTACGAGCAGTACTTC.

The CDR3 region has the DNA TGTGCCAGTAAAAAACAGGGGGCTCTAGCGAACACTGAAGCTTTCTTT. It codes for CASKKQGALANTEAFF. V is TRBV19 and J is TRBJ1-1; TRBD1 matches 9 bases. The germline gives CDR1 LNHDA, CDR2 SQIVND (reference sequence). This CDR3 has 16 residues. V trimming: 7 bases; J trimming: 1 base; junction bases outside the gene matches: 10.

The V call is TRBV4-2, the J call TRBJ2-2, with TRBD1 matching 12 bases. Trimming removed 3 bases from V and 4 bases from J; junction bases left unmatched: 15. Germline V gene data show CDR1 as LGHNA and CDR2 as YNFKEQ. The CDR3 has 20 residues. The CDR3 protein is CASSQAGTGGFESFTGELFF. CDR3 in DNA: TGTGCCAGCAGCCAGGCCGGGACAGGGGGCTTTGAATCCTTCACCGGGGAGCTGTTTTTT.

The chain's CDR3 is CATADRSSGANVLTF. The DNA of the CDR3 is TGTGCCACCGCGGACCGCAGCTCTGGGGCCAACGTCCTGACTTTC. The V and J genes are TRBV24-1 and TRBJ2-6, with D unresolved. This CDR3 has 15 residues. V was pared by 9 bases and J by 0 bases, with 11 bases between. Germline V gene sequence: CDR1 KGHDR, CDR2 SFDVKD.

This rearrangement joins TRBV19 to TRBJ1-4, with D perhaps TRBD1 (6 bases). Trimming shortened V by 8 bases and J by 6 bases, and 16 bases separated the two germline ends. This CDR3 is 14 amino acids long. Germline V gene sequence: CDR1 LNHDA, CDR2 SQIVND (reference sequence). The CDR3 DNA reads TGTGCCAGTTGCCTACAGGGAGAGGATGAAAAACTGTTTTTT. Its protein product is CASCLQGEDEKLFF.

This clone qualifies as medium-sized. This rearrangement joins TRBV7-6 to TRBJ2-7; tentatively, D is TRBD2 (5 bases). This CDR3 is 11 amino acids long. Germline CDR1 is SGHVS and CDR2 is FNYEAQ. Trimming shortened V by 5 bases and J by 6 bases, and 8 bases separated the two germline ends. This CDR3 reads CASSPGGEQYF. The DNA for the CDR3 is TGTGCCAGCAGCCCTGGAGGCGAGCAGTACTTC. The entire variable domain, with the rest obtained from reference TRBV7-6 and TRBJ2-7, is as follows: GAGVSQSPRYKVTKRGQDVALRCDPISGHVSLYWYRQALGQGPEFLTYFNYEAQQDKSGLPNDRFSAERPEGSISTLTIQRTEQRDSAMYRCASSPGGEQYFGPGTRLTVT.

The CDR3 sequence: CAWSVLLSGELFF. The CDR3 DNA sequence: TGTGCCTGGAGTGTACTTCTAAGTGGGGAGCTGTTTTTT. The chain links TRBV30 to TRBJ2-2, with D uncertain. CDR3 length: 13 amino acids. CDR1 is GTSNPN, CDR2 SVGIG, per germline (reference sequence). V was shortened by 0 bases and J by 8 bases, with 10 bases between the two germline ends. Variable domain in full (rest from reference TRBV30 and TRBJ2-2): SQTIHQWPATLVQPVGSPLSLECTVEGTSNPNLYWYRQAAGRGLQLLFYSVGIGQISSEVPQNLSASRPQDRQFILSSKKLLLSDSGFYLCAWSVLLSGELFFGEGSRLTVL.

The chain uses TRBV5-1 and TRBJ1-1; 7 bases line up with TRBD1. Germline V gene lookup returns CDR1 SGHRS and CDR2 YFSETQ. V lost 4 bases to trimming and J lost 2 bases; unmatched junction nucleotides: 11. The CDR3 sequence is 16 residues long. In DNA, the CDR3 is TGCGCCAGCAGCAAAGCGGGGGACAGACGTAACACTGAAGCTTTCTTT. Protein: CASSKAGDRRNTEAFF.

This clone has just a few counts. The chain couples TRBV4-1 to TRBJ1-5, with no clear D. There are 16 residues in the CDR3. Germline lookup yields CDR1 MGHRA and CDR2 YSYEKL. Trimming shortened V by 0 bases and J by 3 bases, and 12 bases separated the two germline ends. The chain's CDR3 is CASSQDSTVLNQPQHF. For the CDR3, the DNA is TGCGCCAGCAGCCAAGATTCAACAGTCCTCAATCAGCCCCAGCATTTT.

The V call is TRBV6-5, the J call TRBJ2-7, with 7 positions matching TRBD1. The CDR3 is 13 amino acids. Germline V lookup: CDR1 MNHEY, CDR2 SVGAGI. Unmatched junction bases numbered 3, after V lost 5 bases and J lost 2 bases. The CDR3: CASSRQGPYEQYF. CDR3 DNA: TGTGCCAGCAGTCGACAGGGCCCCTACGAGCAGTACTTC.

The chain combines TRBV18 with TRBJ1-1, with 7 bases lining up with TRBD1. This CDR3 is built from 15 residues. The junction had 3 bases not matched to a gene; V was cut back by 1 base and J by 1 base. Germline loops: CDR1 KGHSH, CDR2 LQKENI. The DNA for the CDR3 is TGTGCCAGCTCACCACTCCGACAGGGGAACACTGAAGCTTTCTTT. Translation: CASSPLRQGNTEAFF. The variable domain in full, completed from reference TRBV18 and TRBJ1-1, reads NAGVMQNPRHLVRRRGQEARLRCSPMKGHSHVYWYRQLPEEGLKFMVYLQKENIIDESGMPKERFSAEFPKEGPSILRIQQVVRGDSAAYFCASSPLRQGNTEAFFGQGTRLTVV.

V is TRBV7-9 and J is TRBJ2-3, with TRBD2 identical over 10 bases. V lost 2 bases to trimming and J lost 1 base; unmatched junction nucleotides: 3. The CDR3 is 16 residues long. Germline V gene sequence: CDR1 SEHNR, CDR2 FQNEAQ (reference sequence). The CDR3 spells CASSLFGTSGTDTQYF. CDR3 nucleotides: TGTGCCAGCAGCTTATTCGGGACTAGCGGCACAGATACGCAGTATTTT.

This clone was detected a few times. In DNA form, the CDR3 reads TGCGCCAGCAGCCCAAACCCGGGAGAGACCCAGTACTTC. Amino acids: CASSPNPGETQYF. The V call is TRBV4-1, the J call TRBJ2-5; no clear D gene. From germline, CDR1 is MGHRA and CDR2 YSYEKL. The CDR3 sequence is 13 residues long. Trimming left V 4 bases short and J 4 bases short, with 10 bases between.